This T cell receptor beta chain was recovered during a study of technical replicates of blood from a few donors. Sequencing used immunoSEQ multiplex PCR; TCRdb keeps in-frame clones, though not all of them. The sample consists of just over 15,000 clones, about nine tenths of them appearing once. The CDR3 consists of 12 residues. V dropped 4 bases and J dropped 9 bases, with 13 bases sitting between them. Germline V lookup: CDR1 SQVTM, CDR2 ANQGSEA. Sequenced input: PBMCs. This clonotype was sampled from a human donor in good health. The chain uses TRBV29-1 and TRBJ2-1, with D tentatively TRBD2 (7 bases). The DNA for the CDR3 is TGCAGCGTTGTAAGTGGGGGGGCTGAGCAGTTCTTC. Protein sequence: CSVVSGGAEQFF.